What follows is one TCR beta chain and its context. Its antigen is unknown. Subsets obtained from CD4+ cells comprised CD45RA+ naive and CD45RA-negative memory cells. The data were obtained in a study of shared clonotypes between healthy human individuals. Study-wide results and caveats: The low donor count limited represented genetic and exposure-history diversity.

Across several immunoSEQ plates, the genomic DNA of each subset was split evenly. Some clones are missing from TCRdb's copy, which holds only in-frame ones; the method was immunoSEQ multiplex PCR. The profile shows approximately 1,000,000 clones, 75% to 85% of them singletons. Input material: memory CD4+ T cells from PBMCs. Subset in this sample: CD45RA-negative fraction. The receptor was isolated from a young man in good health. Some clones in this sample may be carry-over from other donors' samples.

CDR3 in amino acids: CASSLGPSSYNEQFF. The CDR3 DNA reads TGTGCCAGCAGCTTAGGACCGAGCTCCTACAATGAGCAGTTCTTC. The chain carries TRBV7-6 and TRBJ2-1, with D unresolved. This CDR3 contains 15 residues. Germline CDR1 is SGHVS and CDR2 is FNYEAQ. V was cut by 1 base and J by 0 bases, with 7 bases left in between. Based on the CDR3 plus reference TRBV7-6 and TRBJ2-1, the full variable domain is GAGVSQSPRYKVTKRGQDVALRCDPISGHVSLYWYRQALGQGPEFLTYFNYEAQQDKSGLPNDRFSAERPEGSISTLTIQRTEQRDSAMYRCASSLGPSSYNEQFFGPGTRLTVL.